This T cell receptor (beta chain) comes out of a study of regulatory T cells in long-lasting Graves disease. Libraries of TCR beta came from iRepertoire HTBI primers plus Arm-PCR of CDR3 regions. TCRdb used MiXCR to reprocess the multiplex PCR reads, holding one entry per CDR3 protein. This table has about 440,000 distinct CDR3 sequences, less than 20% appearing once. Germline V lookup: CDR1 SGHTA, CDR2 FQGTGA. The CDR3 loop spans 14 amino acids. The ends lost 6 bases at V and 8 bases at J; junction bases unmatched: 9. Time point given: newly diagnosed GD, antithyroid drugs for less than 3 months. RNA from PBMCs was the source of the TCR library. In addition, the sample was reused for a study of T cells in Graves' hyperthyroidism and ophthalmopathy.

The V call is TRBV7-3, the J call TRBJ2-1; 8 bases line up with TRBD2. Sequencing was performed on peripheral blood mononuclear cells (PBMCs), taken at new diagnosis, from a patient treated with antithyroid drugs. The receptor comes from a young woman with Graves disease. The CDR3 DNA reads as TGTGCCAGCAGTTCCGGACTAGCCAAGGATGAGCAGTTCTTC. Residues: CASSSGLAKDEQFF.